This is a list of T cell receptor beta chains from one sample in a study of beta chain features in type 1 diabetes. The repertoire was sequenced with immunoSEQ multiplex PCR; TCRdb's copy has only in-frame clones and lacks some. The sample comprises some 150,000 clones, 10% to 15% of which are singletons, and 1.3% rests with the top ten. The sample was central memory CD4+ T cells from blood. The receptors stem from a young man with type 1 diabetes. The CDR3 runs from the conserved cysteine through the conserved F or W.

J gene: TRBJ2-7; V gene: TRBV18; CDR3 protein: CASSPRGDEQYF
J gene: TRBJ1-5; V gene: TRBV19; CDR3 protein: CASRYGEGQPQHF
J gene: TRBJ1-1; V gene: TRBV18; CDR3 protein: CASSPGRDTEAFF
J gene: TRBJ2-7; V gene: TRBV29-1; CDR3 protein: CSVEEGRVEQYF
J gene: TRBJ1-6; V gene: TRBV25-1; CDR3 protein: CAVQSGVSPLHF
J gene: TRBJ2-3; V gene: TRBV19; CDR3 protein: CASSTVQGVGHADTQYF
J gene: TRBJ2-1; V gene: TRBV25-1; CDR3 protein: CASSEIAGGYNEQFF
J gene: TRBJ1-5; V gene: TRBV2; CDR3 protein: CASRPTGGSQPQHF
J gene: TRBJ1-6; V gene: TRBV14; CDR3 protein: CASSLRTYNSPLHF
J gene: TRBJ1-6; V gene: TRBV10-3; CDR3 protein: CAISEQGARSSPLHF
J gene: TRBJ2-5; V gene: TRBV30; CDR3 protein: CAWRAQQGALLYQETQYF
J gene: TRBJ2-2; V gene: TRBV5-1; CDR3 protein: CASTPGHNTGELFF
J gene: TRBJ1-6; V gene: TRBV7-9; CDR3 protein: CASSFGLGDGSPLHF
J gene: TRBJ1-1; V gene: TRBV10-3; CDR3 protein: CAISEGTERQAFF
J gene: TRBJ2-3; V gene: TRBV10-3; CDR3 protein: CAISEAALGADTQYF
J gene: TRBJ1-6; V gene: TRBV6-5; CDR3 protein: CASSATRQENSPLHF
J gene: TRBJ2-1; V gene: TRBV4-1; CDR3 protein: CASSQGLLGNEQFF
J gene: TRBJ2-6; V gene: TRBV21-1; CDR3 protein: CASSVGTVLSGANVLTF
J gene: TRBJ2-7; V gene: TRBV6-1; CDR3 protein: CASSPGGAGEYEQYF
J gene: TRBJ2-7; V gene: TRBV6-1; CDR3 protein: CASRQSGENEQYF